These 5 T cell receptor beta chains originate from one sample sequenced in a study of Graves' ophthalmopathy and Graves' hyperthyroidism. Amplifying from RNA transcripts, the study obtained TCR beta CDR3 regions. RT-PCR with HTBI primers came first, then second-round multiplex PCR. TCRdb reanalysed the multiplex PCR reads using MiXCR and keeps one entry per CDR3 protein. This repertoire shows tens of thousands of distinct CDR3 sequences, 52% found once; its top ten account for about 17%. Sequencing input: peripheral blood. These receptors were collected from an adult man with Graves' ophthalmopathy.

Worth noting for this clonotype: The conserved phenylalanine or tryptophan is not found at the CDR3 terminus, so this likely reflects a read error. It is unclear where the CDR3 begins or ends on the DNA, so no DNA is shown, and the CDR3 is as TCRdb lists it. The chain couples TRBV9 to TRBJ2-5. CDR1 SGDLS and CDR2 YYNGEE come from the germline V gene. Both ends counted, the CDR3 spans 14 residues. The CDR3 sequence: CASSVTTTPRRPST.

This clonotype was observed once. The rearrangement joins TRBV5-1 to TRBJ1-3; weak D call: TRBD1 (6 bases). CDR3 length: 14 residues. The germline V gene encodes CDR1 SGHRS and CDR2 YFSETQ. Trimming shortened V by 5 bases and J by 2 bases, and 11 bases separated the two germline ends. The CDR3 here is CASRITGTGNTIYF. CDR3 DNA sequence: TGCGCCAGCAGGATAACAGGGACTGGAAACACCATATATTTT.

The chain is built from TRBV6-5 and TRBJ2-3, with no clear D. CDR3 length: 15 residues. Trimming left V 8 bases short and J 0 bases short, with 15 bases between. The V gene's germline CDR1 is MNHEY and CDR2 SVGAGI. CDR3 protein: CASSPPSVSTDTQYF. DNA for the CDR3: TGTGCCAGCTCACCTCCCTCGGTTAGCACAGATACGCAGTATTTT.

This chain joins TRBV20-1 and TRBJ1-6, with 7 bases matching TRBD1. The CDR3 totals 17 residues. In germline, CDR1 is DFQATT, CDR2 SNEGSKA (reference sequence). Trimming cost V 3 bases and J 6 bases; bases outside gene matches: 14. This chain's CDR3 is CSASEQGGSLGNSPLHF. CDR3 nucleotide sequence: TGCAGTGCTAGTGAGCAGGGGGGGTCTCTGGGTAATTCACCCCTCCACTTT.

The chain recombines TRBV5-1 with TRBJ2-3; D might be TRBD2 (6 bases). There are 16 residues in the CDR3. Germline CDR1 reads SGHRS; CDR2 reads YFSETQ. V lost 1 base, J lost 6 bases, and 18 bases lay in between. CDR3 coding DNA: TGCGCCAGCAGCTTGATCCGCGGGATTTCGACGGATACGCAGTATTTT. Translated: CASSLIRGISTDTQYF.